This is a list of T cell receptor beta chains from one sample in a study of T cell repertoires in ileal Crohn's disease. TCRdb's table, derived via immunoSEQ multiplex PCR, lists solely in-frame clones and lacks some. The data show around 3,600 clones, around nine tenths seen once. Sequencing was done on a sample of ileal tissue. These receptors all stem from an adult with Crohn's disease. Each CDR3 is given with its conserved first and last residue. The order of the fields is D gene, J gene, V gene, clone size, CDR3 length, CDR3 protein, CDR3 DNA. A D gene is named only where the DNA matches it firmly. Where a row states a size, it is once, few, many or the class of an expanded clone; other rows omit it.

>-|TRBJ2-2|TRBV29-1|-|13
CSVDGVNTGELFF
TGCAGCGTTGATGGTGTAAACACCGGGGAGCTGTTTTTT
>TRBD2|TRBJ2-3|TRBV4-3|-|14
CASSQELAGGTQYF
TGCGCCAGCAGCCAAGAGCTAGCGGGAGGTACGCAGTATTTT
>-|TRBJ2-7|TRBV9|-|12
CASAGMDYEQYF
TGTGCCAGCGCCGGGATGGACTACGAGCAGTACTTC
>-|TRBJ1-1|TRBV7-6|-|15
CASSLDPTGNTEAFF
TGTGCCAGCAGCTTAGACCCTACAGGGAACACTGAAGCTTTCTTT
>TRBD1|TRBJ2-7|TRBV18|once|15
CASSPVGTGTYEQYF
TGTGCCAGCTCACCAGTCGGGACAGGGACCTACGAGCAGTACTTC
>TRBD1|TRBJ2-7|TRBV7-2|-|17
CASSSSKSGTGTYEQYF
TGTGCCAGCAGCTCCTCTAAGTCCGGGACAGGGACCTACGAGCAGTACTTC
>TRBD2|TRBJ2-5|TRBV2|-|15
CASTAPLGGRETQYF
TGTGCCAGCACCGCCCCCCTTGGCGGGAGAGAGACCCAGTACTTC
>-|TRBJ1-2|TRBV9|-|16
CASSVEESLSFYGYTF
TGTGCCAGCAGCGTAGAGGAATCTCTTTCTTTCTATGGCTACACCTTC
>-|TRBJ2-7|TRBV5-4|-|14
CASSLSGRPYEQYF
TGTGCCAGCAGCTTGTCTGGGCGACCCTACGAGCAGTACTTC
>-|TRBJ2-2|TRBV10-2|-|15
CASSLNSGGSGELFF
TGCGCCAGCAGTCTGAACTCAGGGGGGAGCGGGGAGCTGTTTTTT
>-|TRBJ2-6|TRBV5-1|-|16
CASSLTGPSGANVLTF
TGCGCCAGCAGCTTGACCGGACCCTCCGGGGCCAACGTCCTGACTTTC
>-|TRBJ2-7|TRBV7-2|-|15
CASSLALGNVDEQYF
TGTGCCAGCAGCTTAGCTCTGGGGAATGTAGACGAGCAGTACTTC
>-|TRBJ1-1|TRBV30|-|13
CAWSVQGHRGAFF
TGTGCCTGGAGTGTACAAGGGCATAGGGGGGCTTTCTTT
>TRBD2|TRBJ2-2|TRBV2|-|18
CASSEAPLRAGETGELFF
TGTGCCAGCAGTGAAGCGCCCTTGAGAGCGGGAGAAACCGGGGAGCTGTTTTTT
>TRBD1|TRBJ1-4|TRBV5-1|-|14
CASSAGGGNEKLFF
TGCGCCAGCAGCGCAGGGGGAGGGAATGAAAAACTGTTTTTT
>-|TRBJ1-1|TRBV5-1|few|14
CASSLAPEQFEAFF
TGCGCCAGCAGCTTGGCCCCCGAACAGTTTGAAGCTTTCTTT
>TRBD1|TRBJ1-2|TRBV25-1|-|14
CASMDRGPTYGYTF
TGTGCCAGCATGGACAGGGGGCCCACGTATGGCTACACCTTC
>-|TRBJ1-2|TRBV7-2|-|15
CASSLGGGQGEGYTF
TGTGCCAGCAGCTTAGGAGGGGGGCAGGGCGAAGGCTACACCTTC
>TRBD1|TRBJ1-1|TRBV18|-|16
CASSPGTGGTDTEAFF
TGTGCCAGCTCACCTGGGACAGGGGGTACGGACACTGAAGCTTTCTTT
>-|TRBJ1-3|TRBV30|-|13
CAWSAAGGNTIYF
TGTGCCTGGAGTGCAGCTGGGGGGAACACCATATATTTT
>-|TRBJ2-7|TRBV7-9|-|13
CASRGDSVGEQYF
TGTGCCAGCAGAGGGGACTCCGTAGGCGAGCAGTACTTC
>-|TRBJ2-3|TRBV9|-|12
CASSPDLDTQYF
TGTGCCAGCAGCCCCGACCTAGATACGCAGTATTTT
>TRBD1|TRBJ1-3|TRBV7-3|-|15
CADSHGRGPGNTIYF
TGTGCCGACAGCCATGGCAGGGGGCCAGGAAACACCATATATTTT
>TRBD1|TRBJ2-7|TRBV28|-|14
CASSLPTGAYEQYF
TGTGCCAGCAGTTTACCCACAGGGGCCTACGAGCAGTACTTC
>-|TRBJ1-5|TRBV6-1|-|13
CASRSEFNQPQHF
TGTGCCAGCAGGTCAGAGTTCAATCAGCCCCAGCATTTT
>TRBD1|TRBJ2-3|TRBV6-1|-|15
CASSRTGGDSDTQYF
TGTGCCAGCAGTAGGACAGGGGGCGACTCAGATACGCAGTATTTT
>-|TRBJ1-2|TRBV2|-|13
CASSVVQTDGYTF
TGTGCCAGCAGTGTTGTACAGACGGATGGCTACACCTTC
>TRBD1|TRBJ1-2|TRBV6-6|-|15
CASSYGSVTGEGYTF
TGTGCCAGCAGTTACGGTTCGGTGACAGGGGAGGGCTACACCTTC
>-|TRBJ1-2|TRBV5-1|-|16
CASSRNGGTEYYGYTF
TGCGCCAGCAGCCGTAACGGGGGTACGGAGTACTATGGCTACACCTTC
>-|TRBJ2-4|TRBV15|-|14
CATSRAGGKNIQYF
TGTGCCACCAGCAGGGCCGGGGGCAAAAACATTCAGTACTTC
>-|TRBJ1-1|TRBV27|-|13
CASSLWGNTEAFF
TGTGCCAGCAGTTTATGGGGTAACACTGAAGCTTTCTTT
>-|TRBJ2-1|TRBV5-1|-|15
CASSLAGRIYNEQFF
TGCGCCAGCAGCTTGGCGGGTCGGATATACAATGAGCAGTTCTTC
>-|TRBJ2-3|TRBV6-4|-|14
CASSEGPSTDTQYF
TGTGCCAGCAGTGAAGGCCCCTCCACAGATACGCAGTATTTT
>-|TRBJ2-5|TRBV29-1|-|16
CSVEDPEGHPQETQYF
TGCAGCGTTGAAGATCCAGAGGGACATCCCCAAGAGACCCAGTACTTC
>TRBD1|TRBJ1-2|TRBV5-6|-|17
CASSLPWDSRANYGYTF
TGTGCCAGCAGCCTACCATGGGACAGCCGAGCTAACTATGGCTACACCTTC
>-|TRBJ2-3|TRBV7-2|-|15
CASSLGARFTDTQYF
TGTGCCAGCAGCTTAGGCGCTAGGTTCACAGATACGCAGTATTTT
>-|TRBJ2-3|TRBV5-1|-|14
CASSKTGTFKTQYF
TGCGCCAGCAGCAAAACCGGGACTTTCAAGACGCAGTATTTT
>TRBD1|TRBJ1-4|TRBV6-6|-|14
CASSSQGVGEKLFF
TGTGCCAGCAGTTCCCAGGGGGTGGGCGAAAAACTGTTTTTT
>-|TRBJ1-5|TRBV4-2|-|13
CASSQGLEQPQHF
TGTGCCAGCAGCCAAGGTCTGGAACAGCCCCAGCATTTT